These 14 T cell receptor beta chains were all obtained from the same sample, sequenced in a study of blood T cells in healthy people across ages. A sample-barcoded 5' primer and a J-beta primer mix were used in a second PCR of roughly 7 to 11 cycles. TCRdb redid the calling of the 5' RACE reads with MiXCR, one entry per CDR3 protein. The data contain approximately 800,000 distinct CDR3 sequences, 35% to 40% of them singletons. Sequencing was done on a sample of blood. The receptors here all came from a man younger than 35 in good health.

The V and J genes are TRBV27 and TRBJ2-1; D is unresolved. Trimming cost V 5 bases and J 0 bases, with 14 bases left between them. The germline V gene encodes CDR1 MNHEY and CDR2 SMNVEV (reference sequence). The CDR3 loop spans 16 amino acids. The CDR3 here is CASSPRLRSSYNEQFF. As DNA, the CDR3 is TGTGCCAGCAGTCCCCGTTTACGAAGCTCCTACAATGAGCAGTTCTTC.

This rearrangement joins TRBV12-3 or TRBV12-4 to TRBJ1-5; 7 nucleotides agree with TRBD1. Trimming cost V 6 bases and J 4 bases; bases outside gene matches: 3. The CDR3 is 13 residues long. CDR3 sequence (DNA): TGTGCCAGCAGGACAGGGAATAATCAGCCCCAGCATTTT. It codes for CASRTGNNQPQHF.

In its sample, this clonotype was seen a few times. This sequence joins TRBV5-5 and TRBJ2-7, with a possible D match to TRBD2 (5 bases). The DNA end favors TRBJ2-5, so the J call may be wrong. This CDR3 contains 15 residues. Germline CDR1 is SGHKS and CDR2 is YYEKEE (reference sequence). The CDR3 sequence is CASSLPGIGHLTQYF. The CDR3 nucleotides are TGTGCCAGCAGCTTACCGGGAATAGGTCATTTGACCCAGTACTTC.

This chain connects TRBV14 to TRBJ2-1; D remains unclear. Trimming stripped 1 base from V and 13 bases from J, with 11 bases between. Looked up from germline, CDR1 is SGHDN and CDR2 is FVKESK. The CDR3 extends over 12 amino acids. For the CDR3, the DNA is TGTGCCAGCAGCCAAGTCCAGATAGAACAGTTCTTC. This codes for CASSQVQIEQFF.

The rearrangement uses TRBV12-3 or TRBV12-4 and TRBJ1-1; D is possibly TRBD1 (6 bases). The CDR3 consists of 13 residues. Trimming shortened V by 4 bases and J by 3 bases, and 9 bases separated the two germline ends. CDR3 nucleotides: TGTGCCAGCAGTTGGGGGGCCGACACTGAAGCTTTCTTT. It specifies CASSWGADTEAFF.

Notes on this clonotype: One base away lies a much larger clone, so this may be a sequencing read error. The gene calls are TRBV7-2 and TRBJ2-3; 9 positions agree with TRBD1. CDR3 length: 16 residues. Germline CDR1 reads SGHTA; CDR2 reads FQGNSA. The CDR3, as DNA: TGTGCCGGCAGCTTAGAGCGGACAGGGGTCACAGATACGCAGTATTTT. Amino acid sequence: CAGSLERTGVTDTQYF.

The J gene is TRBJ1-5, the V gene TRBV5-5; 9 positions match TRBD1. Trimming removed 3 bases from V and 6 bases from J; junction bases left unmatched: 7. The germline gives CDR1 SGHKS, CDR2 YYEKEE (reference sequence). The CDR3 is made up of 15 amino acids. The CDR3 spells CASSWGQGGGQPQHF. The DNA for the CDR3 is TGTGCCAGCAGCTGGGGACAGGGTGGGGGTCAGCCCCAGCATTTT.

This clonotype was detected many times. The V gene is TRBV15, the J gene TRBJ1-2, with D maybe TRBD1 (6 bases). This CDR3 is built from 15 residues. From germline, CDR1 is LNHNV and CDR2 YYDKDF (reference sequence). V shed 8 bases and J shed 2 bases, with 18 bases lying between them. CDR3 DNA: TGTGCCACCCACCCCCCAGGGGCTGGGAACTATGGCTACACCTTC. The encoded protein is CATHPPGAGNYGYTF.

The V gene is TRBV11-1, the J gene TRBJ2-5, with a possible D match to TRBD1 (6 bases). The CDR3 is 15 amino acids. Germline CDR1 reads SGHAT; CDR2 reads FQDESV (reference sequence). V was shortened by 5 bases and J by 1 base, with 14 bases between the two germline ends. The CDR3 DNA reads as TGTGCCAGCAGCGACGAAACAGGGATCCAAGAGACCCAGTACTTC. Protein: CASSDETGIQETQYF.

The CDR3 reads CASSSRVHTDTQYF. Written as DNA, the CDR3 is TGCGCCAGCAGCAGCCGGGTCCACACAGATACGCAGTATTTT. The chain carries TRBV4-1 and TRBJ2-3; D uncertain. The CDR3 is made up of 14 amino acids. The V gene lost 5 bases and the J gene lost 2 bases, with 11 bases spanning the gap. Germline V gene sequence: CDR1 MGHRA, CDR2 YSYEKL.

There are a few counts of this clonotype. The V and J genes are TRBV20-1 and TRBJ2-3; the D gene is possibly TRBD2 (5 bases). The germline gives CDR1 DFQATT, CDR2 SNEGSKA (reference sequence). V gave up 5 bases and J gave up 1 base, with 10 bases separating them. The CDR3 has 13 residues. CDR3 DNA sequence: TGCAGTGCTTCCGGACTTGGCACAGATACGCAGTATTTT. Encoded protein: CSASGLGTDTQYF.

This clonotype has at least ten counts. V usage is TRBV20-1 and J usage is TRBJ1-2; a possible D gene is TRBD1 (5 bases). Germline V CDR1 and CDR2: DFQATT, SNEGSKA (reference sequence). The length of the CDR3 is 14 residues. V was trimmed by 0 bases and J by 8 bases, leaving 16 bases between them. The CDR3 nucleotides read TGCAGTGCTAGAGATCCTAAAGGGGATAAGGGCTACACCTTC. Translated, it gives CSARDPKGDKGYTF.

The chain uses TRBV7-9 and TRBJ2-4; D may be TRBD2 (5 bases). Germline V CDR1 and CDR2: SEHNR, FQNEAQ (reference sequence). V was cut by 4 bases and J by 13 bases, with 23 bases left in between. The CDR3 is made up of 15 amino acids. The CDR3 protein is CASSSSPGGGGEQYF. DNA for the CDR3: TGTGCCAGCAGCTCCTCCCCAGGTGGAGGTGGTGAGCAGTACTTC.

This chain uses TRBV3-1 with TRBJ1-5; D gene unclear. Germline CDR1 reads LGHDT; CDR2 reads YNNKEL (reference sequence). The CDR3 has 11 residues. Trimming cost V 3 bases and J 9 bases, with 6 bases left between them. As DNA, the CDR3 is TGTGCCAGCAGCCAGGGAGTGCCCCAGCATTTT. Residues: CASSQGVPQHF.